This TCR beta chain is drawn from a study of blood T cells in healthy people across ages. Per germline, CDR1 LNHNV and CDR2 YYDKDF (reference sequence). This CDR3 has 11 amino acids. Trimming took 2 bases from V and 3 from J, leaving 1 base between them. Primed by a sample-barcoded 5' primer and a J-beta primer mix, a second PCR proceeded for roughly 7 to 11 cycles. TCRdb re-called the 5' RACE reads with MiXCR, one entry per CDR3 protein. Among some 1.6 million distinct CDR3 sequences listed, about 32% were seen once. This clonotype was counted a few times. V usage is TRBV15 and J usage is TRBJ1-1; no reliable D call. This clonotype was sampled from a woman in her twenties or thirties in good health. Sequenced: blood. The CDR3 DNA is TGTGCCACCAGCAGACACACTGAAGCTTTCTTT. Translating gives CATSRHTEAFF.